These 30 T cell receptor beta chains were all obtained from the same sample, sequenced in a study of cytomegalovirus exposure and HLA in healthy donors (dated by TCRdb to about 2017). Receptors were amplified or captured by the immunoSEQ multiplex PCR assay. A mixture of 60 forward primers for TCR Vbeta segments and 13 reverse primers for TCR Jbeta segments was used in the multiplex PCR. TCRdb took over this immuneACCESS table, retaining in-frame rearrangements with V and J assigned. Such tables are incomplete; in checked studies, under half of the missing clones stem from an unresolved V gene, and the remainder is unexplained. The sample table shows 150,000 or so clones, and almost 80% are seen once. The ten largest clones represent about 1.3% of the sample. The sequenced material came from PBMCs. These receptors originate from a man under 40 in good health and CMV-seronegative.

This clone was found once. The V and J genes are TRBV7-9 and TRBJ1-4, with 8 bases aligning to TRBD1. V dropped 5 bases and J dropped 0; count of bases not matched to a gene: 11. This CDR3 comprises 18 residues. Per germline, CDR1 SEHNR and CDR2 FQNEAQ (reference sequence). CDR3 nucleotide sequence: TGTGCCAGCAGCCCCAGGGGGCTAAGTGGGACAACTAATGAAAAACTGTTTTTT. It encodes CASSPRGLSGTTNEKLFF.

This CDR3 reads CASSQDWSQEDTQYF. The CDR3 DNA reads as TGTGCCAGCAGCCAAGATTGGTCGCAGGAAGATACGCAGTATTTT. V is TRBV14 and J is TRBJ2-3; the D is unclear. The CDR3 consists of 15 residues. The germline CDR1 and CDR2 sequences are SGHDN and FVKESK. V was trimmed by 0 bases and J by 5 bases, leaving 12 bases between them.

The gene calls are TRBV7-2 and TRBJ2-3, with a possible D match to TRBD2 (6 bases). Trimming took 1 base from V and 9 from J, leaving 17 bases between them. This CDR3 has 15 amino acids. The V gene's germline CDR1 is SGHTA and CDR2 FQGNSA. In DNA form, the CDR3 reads TGTGCCAGCAGCTTAGGCAGGGACCTCGCGGGGACGCAGTATTTT. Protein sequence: CASSLGRDLAGTQYF.

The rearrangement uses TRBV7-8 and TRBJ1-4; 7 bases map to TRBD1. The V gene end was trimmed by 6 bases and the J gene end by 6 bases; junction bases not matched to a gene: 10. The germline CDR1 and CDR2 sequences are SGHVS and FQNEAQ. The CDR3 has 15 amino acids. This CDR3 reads CASRPGQAKHEKLFF. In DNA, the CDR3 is TGTGCCAGCAGGCCCGGACAGGCGAAGCATGAAAAACTGTTTTTT. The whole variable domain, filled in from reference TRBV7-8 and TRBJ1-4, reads GAGVSQSPRYKVAKRGQDVALRCDPISGHVSLFWYQQALGQGPEFLTYFQNEAQLDKSGLPSDRFFAERPEGSVSTLKIQRTQQEDSAVYLCASRPGQAKHEKLFFGSGTQLSVL.

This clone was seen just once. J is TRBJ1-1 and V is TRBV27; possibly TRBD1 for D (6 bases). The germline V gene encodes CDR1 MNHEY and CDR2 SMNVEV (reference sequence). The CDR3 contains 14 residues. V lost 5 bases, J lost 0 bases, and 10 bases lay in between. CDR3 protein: CASSIQGLNTEAFF. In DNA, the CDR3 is TGTGCCAGCAGTATACAGGGTTTGAACACTGAAGCTTTCTTT.

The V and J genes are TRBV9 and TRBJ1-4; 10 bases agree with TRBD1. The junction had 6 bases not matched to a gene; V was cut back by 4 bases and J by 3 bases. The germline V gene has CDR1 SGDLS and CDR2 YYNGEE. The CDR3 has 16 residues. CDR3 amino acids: CASSKDGTGANEKLFF. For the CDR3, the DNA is TGTGCCAGCAGCAAAGACGGGACAGGGGCTAATGAAAAACTGTTTTTT.

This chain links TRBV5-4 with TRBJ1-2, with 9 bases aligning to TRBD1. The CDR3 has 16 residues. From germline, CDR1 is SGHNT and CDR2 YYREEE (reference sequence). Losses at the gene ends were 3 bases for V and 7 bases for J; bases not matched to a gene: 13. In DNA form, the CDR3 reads TGTGCCAGCAGCTCTGAACAGGGGGCGAGGCTAGGTGGCTACACCTTC. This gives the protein CASSSEQGARLGGYTF. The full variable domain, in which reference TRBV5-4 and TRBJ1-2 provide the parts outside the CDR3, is ETGVTQSPTHLIKTRGQQVTLRCSSQSGHNTVSWYQQALGQGPQFIFQYYREEENGRGNFPPRFSGLQFPNYSSELNVNALELDDSALYLCASSSEQGARLGGYTFGSGTRLTVV.

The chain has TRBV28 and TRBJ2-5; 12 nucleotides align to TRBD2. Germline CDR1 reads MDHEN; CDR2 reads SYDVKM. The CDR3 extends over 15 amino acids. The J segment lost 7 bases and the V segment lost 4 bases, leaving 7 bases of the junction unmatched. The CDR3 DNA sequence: TGTGCCAGCAGTTCCCGACTAGCGGGGGCCGGGACCCAGTACTTC. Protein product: CASSSRLAGAGTQYF.

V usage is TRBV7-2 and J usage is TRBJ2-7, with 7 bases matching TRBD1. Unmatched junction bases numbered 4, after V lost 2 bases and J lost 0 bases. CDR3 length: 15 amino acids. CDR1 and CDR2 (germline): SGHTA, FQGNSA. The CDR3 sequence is CASSLRQGNSYEQYF. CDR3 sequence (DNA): TGTGCCAGCAGCTTAAGACAGGGAAACTCCTACGAGCAGTACTTC.

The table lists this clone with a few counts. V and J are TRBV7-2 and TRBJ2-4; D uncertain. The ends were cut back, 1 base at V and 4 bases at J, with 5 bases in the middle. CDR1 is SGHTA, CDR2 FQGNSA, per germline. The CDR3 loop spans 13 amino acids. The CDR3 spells CASSLGEKNIQYF. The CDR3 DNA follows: TGTGCCAGCAGCTTAGGCGAGAAAAACATTCAGTACTTC.

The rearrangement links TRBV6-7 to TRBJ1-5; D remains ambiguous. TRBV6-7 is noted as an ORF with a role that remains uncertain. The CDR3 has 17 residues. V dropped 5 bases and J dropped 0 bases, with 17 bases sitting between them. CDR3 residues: CASSPNPRGISNQPQHF. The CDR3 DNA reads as TGTGCCAGCAGTCCCAACCCCCGAGGGATTAGCAATCAGCCCCAGCATTTT.

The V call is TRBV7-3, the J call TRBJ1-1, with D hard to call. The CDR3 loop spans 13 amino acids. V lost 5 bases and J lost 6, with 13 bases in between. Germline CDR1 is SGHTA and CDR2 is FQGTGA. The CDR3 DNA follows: TGTGCCAGCAGCCCGAGGACTTTGTCTGAAGCTTTCTTT. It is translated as CASSPRTLSEAFF.

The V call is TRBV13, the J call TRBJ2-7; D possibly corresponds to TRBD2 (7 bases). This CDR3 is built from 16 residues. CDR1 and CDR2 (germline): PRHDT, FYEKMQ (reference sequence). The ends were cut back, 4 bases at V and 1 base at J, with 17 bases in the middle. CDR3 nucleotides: TGTGCCAGCAGCTCCAAGGGGGGGGTATGGTCCTACGAGCAGTACTTC. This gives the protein CASSSKGGVWSYEQYF.

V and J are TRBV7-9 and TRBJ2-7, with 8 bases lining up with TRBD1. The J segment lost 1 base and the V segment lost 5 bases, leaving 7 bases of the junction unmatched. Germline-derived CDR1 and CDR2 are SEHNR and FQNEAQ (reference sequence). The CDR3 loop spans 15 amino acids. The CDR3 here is CASSPWTGSSYEQYF. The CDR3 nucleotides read TGTGCCAGCAGCCCATGGACAGGGTCATCCTACGAGCAGTACTTC.

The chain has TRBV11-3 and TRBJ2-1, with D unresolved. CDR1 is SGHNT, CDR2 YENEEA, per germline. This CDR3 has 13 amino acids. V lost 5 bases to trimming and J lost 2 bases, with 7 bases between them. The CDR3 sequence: CASSPTPYNEQFF. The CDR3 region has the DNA TGTGCCAGCAGCCCGACTCCCTACAATGAGCAGTTCTTC.

The CDR3 sequence: CASFETGRARNQPQHF. The CDR3 nucleotides read TGTGCCAGCTTTGAAACGGGGAGGGCAAGGAATCAGCCCCAGCATTTT. V usage is TRBV2 and J usage is TRBJ1-5; D is ambiguous. The CDR3 loop spans 16 amino acids. Trimming cost V 8 bases and J 4 bases, with 21 bases left between them. Germline CDR1 is SNHLY and CDR2 is FYNNEI.

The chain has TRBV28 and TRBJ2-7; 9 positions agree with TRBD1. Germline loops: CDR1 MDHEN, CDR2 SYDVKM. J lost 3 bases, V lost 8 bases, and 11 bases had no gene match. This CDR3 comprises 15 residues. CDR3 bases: TGTGCCAGCGGGCGGGGACAGGGCTCAGTCTACGAGCAGTACTTC. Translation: CASGRGQGSVYEQYF.

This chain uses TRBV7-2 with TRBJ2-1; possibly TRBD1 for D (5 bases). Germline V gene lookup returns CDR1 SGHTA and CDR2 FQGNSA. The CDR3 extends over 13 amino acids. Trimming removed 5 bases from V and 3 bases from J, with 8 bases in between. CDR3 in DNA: TGTGCCAGCAGCCGGACACACTACAATGAGCAGTTCTTC. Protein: CASSRTHYNEQFF.

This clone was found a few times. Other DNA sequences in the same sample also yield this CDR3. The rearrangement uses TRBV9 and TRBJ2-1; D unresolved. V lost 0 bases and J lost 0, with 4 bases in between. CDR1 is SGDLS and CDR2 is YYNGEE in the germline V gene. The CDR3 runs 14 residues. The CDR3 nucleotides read TGTGCCAGCAGCGTAGGGAGCTCCTACAATGAGCAGTTCTTC. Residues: CASSVGSSYNEQFF.

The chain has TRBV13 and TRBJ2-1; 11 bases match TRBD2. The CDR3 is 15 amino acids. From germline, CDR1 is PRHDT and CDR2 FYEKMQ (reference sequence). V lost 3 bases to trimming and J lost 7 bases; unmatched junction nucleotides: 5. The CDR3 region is CASSFSGGAKNEQFF. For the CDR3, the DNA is TGTGCCAGCAGCTTTAGCGGGGGGGCCAAAAATGAGCAGTTCTTC.

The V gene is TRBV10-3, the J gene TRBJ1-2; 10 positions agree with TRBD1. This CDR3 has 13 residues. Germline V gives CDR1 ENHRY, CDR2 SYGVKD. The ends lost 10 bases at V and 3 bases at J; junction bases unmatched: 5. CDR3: CATETGGDYGYTF. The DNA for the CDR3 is TGTGCCACCGAGACAGGGGGCGACTATGGCTACACCTTC.

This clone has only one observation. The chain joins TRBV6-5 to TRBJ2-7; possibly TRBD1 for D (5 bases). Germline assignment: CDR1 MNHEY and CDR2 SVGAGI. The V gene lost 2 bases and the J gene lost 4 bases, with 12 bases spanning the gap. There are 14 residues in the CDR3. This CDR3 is CASSYDSNQYEQYF. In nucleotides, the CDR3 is TGTGCCAGCAGTTACGACAGTAACCAATACGAGCAGTACTTC.

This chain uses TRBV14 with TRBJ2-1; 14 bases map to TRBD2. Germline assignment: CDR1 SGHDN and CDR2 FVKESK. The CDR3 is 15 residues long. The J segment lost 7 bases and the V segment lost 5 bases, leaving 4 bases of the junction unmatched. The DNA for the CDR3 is TGTGCCAGCAGCTTCGGGACTAGCGGGAGTAATGAGCAGTTCTTC. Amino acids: CASSFGTSGSNEQFF. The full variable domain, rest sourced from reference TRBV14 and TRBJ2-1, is EAGVTQFPSHSVIEKGQTVTLRCDPISGHDNLYWYRRVMGKEIKFLLHFVKESKQDESGMPNNRFLAERTGGTYSTLKVQPAELEDSGVYFCASSFGTSGSNEQFFGPGTRLTVL.

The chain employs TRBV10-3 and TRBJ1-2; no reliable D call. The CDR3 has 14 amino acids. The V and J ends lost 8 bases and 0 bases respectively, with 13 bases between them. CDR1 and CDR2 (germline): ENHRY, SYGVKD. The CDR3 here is CAILQSGSNYGYTF. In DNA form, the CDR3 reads TGTGCCATCCTCCAGTCTGGCTCTAACTATGGCTACACCTTC.

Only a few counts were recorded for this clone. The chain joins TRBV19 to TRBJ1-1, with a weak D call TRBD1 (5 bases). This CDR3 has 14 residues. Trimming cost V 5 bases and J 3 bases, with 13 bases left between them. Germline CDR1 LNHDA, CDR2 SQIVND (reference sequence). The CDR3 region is CASSLRQLYTEAFF. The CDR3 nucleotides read TGTGCCAGTAGTCTTCGACAGTTATACACTGAAGCTTTCTTT.

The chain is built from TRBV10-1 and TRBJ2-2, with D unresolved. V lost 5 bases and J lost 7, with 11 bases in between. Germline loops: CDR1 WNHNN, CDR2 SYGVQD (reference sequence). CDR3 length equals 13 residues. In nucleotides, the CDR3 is TGCGCCAGCAGTCGAGGTTTTAGCGGGGAGCTGTTTTTT. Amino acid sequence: CASSRGFSGELFF.

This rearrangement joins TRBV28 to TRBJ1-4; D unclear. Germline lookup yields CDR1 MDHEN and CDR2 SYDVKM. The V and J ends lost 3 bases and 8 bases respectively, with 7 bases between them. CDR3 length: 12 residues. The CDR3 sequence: CASSLAGEKLFF. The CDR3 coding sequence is TGTGCCAGCAGTTTGGCCGGGGAAAAACTGTTTTTT.

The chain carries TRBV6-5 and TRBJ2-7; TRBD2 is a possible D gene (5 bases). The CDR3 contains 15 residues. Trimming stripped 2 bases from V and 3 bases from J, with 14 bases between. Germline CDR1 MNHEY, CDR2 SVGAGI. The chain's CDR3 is CASSYDLKGGYEQYF. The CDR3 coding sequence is TGTGCCAGCAGTTACGACCTTAAAGGAGGCTACGAGCAGTACTTC.

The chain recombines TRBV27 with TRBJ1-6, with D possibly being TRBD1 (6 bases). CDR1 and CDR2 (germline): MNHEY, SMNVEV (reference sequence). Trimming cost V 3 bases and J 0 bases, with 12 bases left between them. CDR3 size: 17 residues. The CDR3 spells CASSFIAGASYNSPLHF. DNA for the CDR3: TGTGCCAGCAGTTTTATAGCGGGGGCCTCCTATAATTCACCCCTCCACTTT.

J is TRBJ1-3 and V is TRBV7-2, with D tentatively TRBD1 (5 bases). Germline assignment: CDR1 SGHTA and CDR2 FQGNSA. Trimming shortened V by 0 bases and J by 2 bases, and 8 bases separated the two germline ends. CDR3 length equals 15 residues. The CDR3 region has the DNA TGTGCCAGCAGCTTAGCCAGGGTAGCTGGAAACACCATATATTTT. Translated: CASSLARVAGNTIYF. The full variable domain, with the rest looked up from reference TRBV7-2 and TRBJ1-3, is GAGVSQSPSNKVTEKGKDVELRCDPISGHTALYWYRQSLGQGLEFLIYFQGNSAPDKSGLPSDRFSAERTGGSVSTLTIQRTQQEDSAVYLCASSLARVAGNTIYFGEGSWLTVV.